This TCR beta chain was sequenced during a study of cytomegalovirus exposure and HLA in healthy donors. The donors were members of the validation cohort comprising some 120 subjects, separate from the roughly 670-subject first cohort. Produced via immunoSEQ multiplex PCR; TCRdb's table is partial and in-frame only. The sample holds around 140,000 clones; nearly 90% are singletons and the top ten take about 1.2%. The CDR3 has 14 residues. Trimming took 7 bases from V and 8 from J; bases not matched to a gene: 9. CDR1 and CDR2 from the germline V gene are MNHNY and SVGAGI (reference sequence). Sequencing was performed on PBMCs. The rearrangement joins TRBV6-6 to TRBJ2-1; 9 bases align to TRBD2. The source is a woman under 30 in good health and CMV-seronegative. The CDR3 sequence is CASMVGLALDEQFF. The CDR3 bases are TGTGCCAGCATGGTGGGACTAGCTTTGGATGAGCAGTTCTTC.